This is a list of T cell receptor beta chains from one sample in a study of cytomegalovirus exposure and HLA in healthy donors. TCRdb's copy holds only in-frame clones and misses some; the assay was immunoSEQ multiplex PCR. The sample has some 200,000 clones; roughly 80% are singletons. Source material: PBMCs. The receptors come from a girl between 5 and 17 years old in good health and CMV-seronegative. Each CDR3 is given with its conserved first and last residue. A D gene is named only where the DNA matches it firmly. Not all rows give a size; the values are once, few, many and, for expanded clones, a class.

few TRBJ1-1 - TRBV30 TGTGCCTGGAGTGTTAGTAACACTGAAGCTTTCTTT CAWSVSNTEAFF
- TRBJ2-7 - TRBV14 TGTGCCAGCAGCAAGGGGTCTACACCCCGTCTCCCCAGGTGGGAGCAGTACTTC CASSKGSTPRLPRWEQYF
once TRBJ1-4 - TRBV2 TGTGCCAGCAGTGAAGCACGTGACGCCCGGGAGAATGAAAAACTGTTTTTT CASSEARDARENEKLFF
- TRBJ1-6 - TRBV5-1 TGCGCCAGCAGCTTGGACGGGGATTCACCCCTCCACTTT CASSLDGDSPLHF
- TRBJ1-4 TRBD1 TRBV28 TGTGCCAGCAGCCTCACAGGGGATAGGCTGTTTTTT CASSLTGDRLFF
once TRBJ1-2 TRBD1 TRBV7-9 TGTGCCAGCAGCTTAGCAGTATCAACCGACAGGGGGAATGGCTACACCTTC CASSLAVSTDRGNGYTF
- TRBJ2-7 - TRBV12-2 TGTGCAAGTCGCTCACGGACAGGAAAGTACGAGCAGTACTTC CASRSRTGKYEQYF
- TRBJ2-2 TRBD1 TRBV4-2 TGTGCCAGCAGCCAAGAGTGGACAGGGTCCACCGGGGAGCTGTTTTTT CASSQEWTGSTGELFF
- TRBJ2-7 - TRBV28 TGTGCCAGCAGTTTATCTGGCGGACAGTTCTTCGACGAGCAGTACTTC CASSLSGGQFFDEQYF
- TRBJ2-4 TRBD1 TRBV7-2 TGTGCCAGCTTACCGCGGACAGGGGTTGACATTCAGTACTTC CASLPRTGVDIQYF
- TRBJ2-1 TRBD2 TRBV11-3 TGTGCCAGCAGCTTAGGCGGGAGTGAGCAGTTCTTC CASSLGGSEQFF
- TRBJ2-1 TRBD2 TRBV7-9 TGTGCCAGCAGCTCCCCGGGAGGTGAGCAGTTCTTC CASSSPGGEQFF
- TRBJ1-6 - TRBV19 TGTGCCAGTAGTCTATCGCCTACGAGGGATTCACCCCTCCACTTT CASSLSPTRDSPLHF
- TRBJ1-4 TRBD1 TRBV6-5 TGTGCCAGCAGCTTCCGGGACAGGGGCGAAAAACTGTTTTTT CASSFRDRGEKLFF
- TRBJ1-2 - TRBV5-6 TGTGCCAGCAGCCAAGGGAGGGGAAACGGCTATGGCTACACCTTC CASSQGRGNGYGYTF
- TRBJ2-7 TRBD2 TRBV6-1 TGTGCCAGCAGCGGGGGGGCGAATTGGGCCTACGAGCAGTACTTC CASSGGANWAYEQYF
- TRBJ2-4 TRBD2 TRBV7-3 TGTGCCAGCAGCCCGGCGGGGGGCCTTACTTTAGCCAAAAACATTCAGTACTTC CASSPAGGLTLAKNIQYF
- TRBJ2-1 TRBD1 TRBV10-3 TGTGCCATCAGTGAGTCGGGACAGGTGAATGAGCAGTTCTTC CAISESGQVNEQFF
- TRBJ2-1 TRBD2 TRBV7-9 TGTGCCAGCAGCTTAAAAGCGGGGGTGTACAATGAGCAGTTCTTC CASSLKAGVYNEQFF
- TRBJ1-4 - TRBV4-2 TGTGCCAGCAGCCGGAAGCCAGGAGGCGATGAAAAACTGTTTTTT CASSRKPGGDEKLFF
- TRBJ2-3 - TRBV30 TGTGCCTGGAACCTAGGAAGGGGAGATACGCAGTATTTT CAWNLGRGDTQYF
- TRBJ1-1 TRBD1 TRBV19 TGTGCCAGTAGTATGATAGGGACAGGGGACACTGAAGCTTTCTTT CASSMIGTGDTEAFF
few TRBJ1-3 - TRBV14 TGTGCCAGCAGCGACAGAATGGGAAACACCATATATTTT CASSDRMGNTIYF
- TRBJ1-1 - TRBV9 TGTGCCAGCAGCTCCTCGGGCGGGGCGGGCACTGAAGCTTTCTTT CASSSSGGAGTEAFF
- TRBJ2-7 TRBD2 TRBV6-1 TGTGCCAGCAGATGGACTAGTATCTACGAGCAGTACTTC CASRWTSIYEQYF
- TRBJ1-2 - TRBV21-1 TGTGCCAGAACCGGGACAGGTCATGGCTACACCTTC CARTGTGHGYTF
- TRBJ2-5 TRBD1 TRBV5-1 TGCGCCAGCAGCTTGGACGGGACAGGGGGTGAGACCCAGTACTTC CASSLDGTGGETQYF
- TRBJ2-2 - TRBV5-8 TGTGCCAGCAGCTTGTTCCCCCCTAGGCTGTTTTTT CASSLFPPRLFF
- TRBJ2-2 - TRBV27 TGTGCCAGCCAACCTACAGGGTCCACCGGGGAGCTGTTTTTT CASQPTGSTGELFF
- TRBJ1-6 TRBD1 TRBV28 TGTGCCAGCAGTTTACCGGGACAGGGGGGCTTAGGTAATAATTCACCCCTCCACTTT CASSLPGQGGLGNNSPLHF
few TRBJ1-3 TRBD1 TRBV10-3 TGTGCCATAGCACCGGGACAGGGGAGAAACACCATATATTTT CAIAPGQGRNTIYF
- TRBJ1-3 - TRBV7-9 TGTGCCAGCACTGGGAGCTCTGGAAACACCATATATTTT CASTGSSGNTIYF
- TRBJ2-7 TRBD1 TRBV5-4 TGTGCCAGCAGCTTGGGTACGACAGGGAGAGACTACGAGCAGTACTTC CASSLGTTGRDYEQYF
- TRBJ2-1 - TRBV27 TGTGCCAGCAGTCAAGAGAGCGGGCGATCCTACAATGAGCAGTTCTTC CASSQESGRSYNEQFF
- TRBJ2-7 - TRBV28 TGTGCCAGCAGTTCGCCTGAAGGGCGGGGCTCCTACGAGCAGTACTTC CASSSPEGRGSYEQYF
few TRBJ2-1 TRBD2 TRBV19 TGTGCCAGTAATACAGCGGGGGCCTCCTACAATGAGCAGTTCTTC CASNTAGASYNEQFF
- TRBJ2-7 TRBD1 TRBV7-8 TGTGCCAGCAGCCCTATGTTGAGACAGGGGACCTACGAGCAGTACTTC CASSPMLRQGTYEQYF
- TRBJ1-4 TRBD1 TRBV4-1 TGCGCCAGCAGCCAAGGAGGGGGCGGGGATGAAAAACTGTTTTTT CASSQGGGGDEKLFF
- TRBJ1-1 - TRBV28 TGTGCCAGCAGTTTACCCGGGTTAGGAGCTTTCTTT CASSLPGLGAFF
- TRBJ1-4 TRBD1 TRBV7-2 TGTGCCAGCAGCCCTTCGGTTAGGGACAGGGAGAGGGGAAAACTGTTTTTT CASSPSVRDRERGKLFF